Given below is one T cell receptor (beta chain) in context. The antigen remains unidentified. These data are taken from a study of cytotoxic CD8 clonotypes in ibrutinib-treated CLL. Study-wide context: Partial response was seen in about 25 patients and complete response in 2; after median around 72 months, roughly 14 stayed remitted, about 12 progressed. Collecting the response samples happened after a median roughly eleven months of treatment, with a range of 6 to 36.

Broader study findings: Measured clonality at baseline was greater than in age-matched healthy donors and tracked with circulating CD8+ T-cell counts.

The CDR3 is 16 residues long. Trimming at V came to 1 base and at J to 3 bases, leaving 4 bases not matched to a gene. Looked up from germline, CDR1 is SGHTA and CDR2 is FQGTGA. Profiled with immunoSEQ multiplex PCR; TCRdb holds only in-frame clones, not every one. The data contain 15,000 to 20,000 clones, about 61% of them seen just once; the ten biggest clones take up 25%. The sample was PBMCs, taken after 12 months of ibrutinib treatment. The rearrangement uses TRBV7-3 and TRBJ2-2; TRBD2 matches at 8 bases. The sequence derives from a human donor with chronic lymphocytic leukemia. CDR3 sequence: CASSLSPGGDTGELFF. The CDR3 nucleotides read TGTGCCAGCAGCTTAAGTCCGGGAGGGGACACCGGGGAGCTGTTTTTT.